This T cell receptor (beta chain) was sequenced for a study of blood T cell repertoires in COVID-19. Turning to the study itself: Sites across the United States, Italy and Spain contributed samples from acute and convalescent COVID-19. PBMCs, B-cell-depleted T cells, or T cells were the source of the cDNA or gDNA that made up the material.

Authors' methods: Estimation of nucleated cell counts relied on the amplification of reference gene primers. The method was immunoSEQ multiplex PCR; TCRdb's version includes in-frame clones alone and lacks a portion of them. V, J and clone size derive from that table, while D and trimming were established from the DNA sequence. This table has hundreds of thousands of clones, about 87% appearing once. Seattle researchers signed up patients amid active infection and tracked them longitudinally. Germline loops: CDR1 SGHKS, CDR2 YYEKEE (reference sequence). CDR3 length equals 14 residues. The germline V and J ends were trimmed by 1 base and 2 bases, with 9 bases remaining between them.

This receptor was obtained from a woman between 50 and 59 years old with COVID-19, enrolled during active disease. V gene TRBV5-5 combines with J gene TRBJ1-2; D not certain. Input material: peripheral blood. Written as DNA, the CDR3 is TGTGCCAGCAGCTTGAGTGGCCAGAACTATGGCTACACCTTC. Protein product: CASSLSGQNYGYTF.